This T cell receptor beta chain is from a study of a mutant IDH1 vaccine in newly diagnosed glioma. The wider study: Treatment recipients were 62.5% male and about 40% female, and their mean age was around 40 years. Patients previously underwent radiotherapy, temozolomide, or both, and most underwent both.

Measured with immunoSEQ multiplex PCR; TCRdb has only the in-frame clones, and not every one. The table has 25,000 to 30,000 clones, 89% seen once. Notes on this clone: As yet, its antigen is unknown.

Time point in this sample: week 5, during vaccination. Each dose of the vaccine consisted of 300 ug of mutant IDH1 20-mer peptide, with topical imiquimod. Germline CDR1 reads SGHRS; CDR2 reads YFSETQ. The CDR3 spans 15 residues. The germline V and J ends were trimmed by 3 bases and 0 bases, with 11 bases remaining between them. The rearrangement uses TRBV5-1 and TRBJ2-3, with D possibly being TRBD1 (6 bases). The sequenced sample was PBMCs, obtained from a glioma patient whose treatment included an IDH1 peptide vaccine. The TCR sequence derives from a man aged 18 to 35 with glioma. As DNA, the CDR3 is TGCGCCAGCAGCTGGGGACATCCTAGCACAGATACGCAGTATTTT. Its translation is CASSWGHPSTDTQYF.